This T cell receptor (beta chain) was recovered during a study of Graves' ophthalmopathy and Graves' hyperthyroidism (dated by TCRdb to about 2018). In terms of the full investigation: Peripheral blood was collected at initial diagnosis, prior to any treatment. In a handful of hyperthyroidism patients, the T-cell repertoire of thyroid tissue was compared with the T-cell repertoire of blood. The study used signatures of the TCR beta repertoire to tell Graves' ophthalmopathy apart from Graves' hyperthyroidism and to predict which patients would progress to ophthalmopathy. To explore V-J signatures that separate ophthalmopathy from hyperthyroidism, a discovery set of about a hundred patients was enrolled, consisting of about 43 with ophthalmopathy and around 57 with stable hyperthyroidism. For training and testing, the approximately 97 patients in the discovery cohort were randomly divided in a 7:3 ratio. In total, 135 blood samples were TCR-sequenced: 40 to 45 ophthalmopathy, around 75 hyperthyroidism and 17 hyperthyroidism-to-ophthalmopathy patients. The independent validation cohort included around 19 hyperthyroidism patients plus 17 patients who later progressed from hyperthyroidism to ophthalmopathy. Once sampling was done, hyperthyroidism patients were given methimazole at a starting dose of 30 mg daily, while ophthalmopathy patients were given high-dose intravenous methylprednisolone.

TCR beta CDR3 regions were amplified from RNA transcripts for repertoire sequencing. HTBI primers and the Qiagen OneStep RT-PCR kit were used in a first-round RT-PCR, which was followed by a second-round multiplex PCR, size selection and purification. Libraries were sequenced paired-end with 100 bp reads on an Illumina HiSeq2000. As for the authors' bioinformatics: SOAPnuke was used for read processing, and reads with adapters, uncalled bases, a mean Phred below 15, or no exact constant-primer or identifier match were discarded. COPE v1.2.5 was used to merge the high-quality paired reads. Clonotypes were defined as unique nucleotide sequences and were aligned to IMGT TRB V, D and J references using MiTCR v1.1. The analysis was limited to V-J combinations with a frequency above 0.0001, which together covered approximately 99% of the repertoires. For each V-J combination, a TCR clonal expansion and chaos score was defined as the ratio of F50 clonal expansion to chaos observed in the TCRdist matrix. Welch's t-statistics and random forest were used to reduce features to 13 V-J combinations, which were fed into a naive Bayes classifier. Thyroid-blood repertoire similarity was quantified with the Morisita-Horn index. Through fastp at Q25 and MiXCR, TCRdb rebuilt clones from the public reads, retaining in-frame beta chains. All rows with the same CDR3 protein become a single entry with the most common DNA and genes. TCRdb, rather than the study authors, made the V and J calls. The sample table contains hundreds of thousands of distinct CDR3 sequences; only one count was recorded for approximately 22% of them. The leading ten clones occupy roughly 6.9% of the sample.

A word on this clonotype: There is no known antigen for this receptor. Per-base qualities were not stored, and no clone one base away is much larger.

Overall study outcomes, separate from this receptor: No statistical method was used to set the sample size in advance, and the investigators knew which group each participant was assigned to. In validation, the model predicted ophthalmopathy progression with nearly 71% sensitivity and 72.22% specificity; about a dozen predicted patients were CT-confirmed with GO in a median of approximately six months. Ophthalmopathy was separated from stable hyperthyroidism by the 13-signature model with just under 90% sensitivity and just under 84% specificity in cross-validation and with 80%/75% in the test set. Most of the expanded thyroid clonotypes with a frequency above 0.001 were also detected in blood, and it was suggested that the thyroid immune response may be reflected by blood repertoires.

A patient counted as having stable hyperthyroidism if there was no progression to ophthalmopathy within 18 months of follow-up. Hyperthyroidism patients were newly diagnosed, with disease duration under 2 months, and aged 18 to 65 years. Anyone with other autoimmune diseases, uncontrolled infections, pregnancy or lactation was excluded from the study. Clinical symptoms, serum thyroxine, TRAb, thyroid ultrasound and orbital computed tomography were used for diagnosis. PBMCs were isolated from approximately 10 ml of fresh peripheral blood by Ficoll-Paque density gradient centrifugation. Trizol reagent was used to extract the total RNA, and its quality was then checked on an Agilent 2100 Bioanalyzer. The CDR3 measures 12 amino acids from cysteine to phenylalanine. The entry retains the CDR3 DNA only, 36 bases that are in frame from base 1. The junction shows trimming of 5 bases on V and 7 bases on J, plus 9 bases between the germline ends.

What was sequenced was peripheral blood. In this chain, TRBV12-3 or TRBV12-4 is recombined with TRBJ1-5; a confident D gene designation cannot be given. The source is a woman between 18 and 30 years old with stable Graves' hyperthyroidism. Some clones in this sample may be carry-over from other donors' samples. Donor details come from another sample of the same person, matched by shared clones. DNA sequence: TGTGCCAGCAGTGCGACGTGGCAGCCCCAGCATTTT. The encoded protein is CASSATWQPQHF.